A selection of T cell receptor beta chains follows, all from one sample in a study of cytomegalovirus exposure and HLA in healthy donors. Produced via immunoSEQ multiplex PCR; TCRdb's table is partial and in-frame only. The repertoire has more than 150,000 clones, 65% to 90% of them found once; the top ten carry 5% to 7.5%. The sequencing sample was made of PBMCs. These receptors originate from a woman between 50 and 59 years old in good health and CMV-seropositive. Each CDR3 is given with its conserved first and last residue. The D gene is left open where the match is weak. Where a row states a size, it is once, few, many or the class of an expanded clone; other rows omit it.

clone_size,v_call,j_call,d_call,cdr3_nt,cdr3_aa
.,TRBV27,TRBJ1-5,.,TGTGCCAGCAGTTTATTCGGTGCAGGGAGGGATAGCAATCAGCCCCAGCATTTT,CASSLFGAGRDSNQPQHF
.,TRBV9,TRBJ2-1,.,TGTGCCAGCAGCGTAGCACAGGGCAAGGATGAGCAGTTCTTC,CASSVAQGKDEQFF
.,TRBV7-9,TRBJ2-2,.,TGTGCCAGCAGCTTAGGTTTAGGACAGAACACCGGGGAGCTGTTTTTT,CASSLGLGQNTGELFF
once,TRBV7-2,TRBJ1-1,.,TGTGCCAGCAGCCACAGGGCCACCCTGAACACTGAAGCTTTCTTT,CASSHRATLNTEAFF
.,TRBV5-4,TRBJ2-3,TRBD2,TGTGCCAGCAGCCCCGGACTAGCGGGGGTCACAGATACGCAGTATTTT,CASSPGLAGVTDTQYF
.,TRBV6-6,TRBJ2-2,TRBD2,TGTGCCAGCGCGCGACTAGCGGGGGCGGGAACCGGGGAGCTGTTTTTT,CASARLAGAGTGELFF
.,TRBV7-7,TRBJ2-3,.,TGTGCTAGCAGCTTTAGAGCTGAAGATACGCAGTATTTT,CASSFRAEDTQYF
once,TRBV10-2,TRBJ1-2,.,TGCGCCAGCAGTGATCCTGGACAGACGAACTATGGCTACACCTTC,CASSDPGQTNYGYTF
once,TRBV6-1,TRBJ2-4,TRBD2,TGTGCCAGCAGTGAAGGATGGGGGGGGGCCAAAAACATTCAGTACTTC,CASSEGWGGAKNIQYF
few,TRBV11-2,TRBJ2-2,.,TGTGCCAGCAGCGCACTCACAGGGCCCACCGGGGAGCTGTTTTTT,CASSALTGPTGELFF